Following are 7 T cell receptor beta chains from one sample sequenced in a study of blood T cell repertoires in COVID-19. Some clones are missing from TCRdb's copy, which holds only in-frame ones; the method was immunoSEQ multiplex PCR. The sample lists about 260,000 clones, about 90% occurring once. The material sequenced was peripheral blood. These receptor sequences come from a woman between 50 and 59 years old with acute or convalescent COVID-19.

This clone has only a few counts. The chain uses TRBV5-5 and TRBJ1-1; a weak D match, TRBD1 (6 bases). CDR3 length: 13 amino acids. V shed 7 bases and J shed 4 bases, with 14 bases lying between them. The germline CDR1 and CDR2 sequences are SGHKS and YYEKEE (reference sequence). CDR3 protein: CASFQTGLTEAFF. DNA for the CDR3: TGTGCCAGCTTCCAAACAGGGCTCACTGAAGCTTTCTTT.

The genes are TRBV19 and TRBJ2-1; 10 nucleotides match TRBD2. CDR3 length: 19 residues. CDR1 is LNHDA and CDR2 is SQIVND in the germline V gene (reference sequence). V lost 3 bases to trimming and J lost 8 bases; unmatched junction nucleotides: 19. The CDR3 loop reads CASSMGIFRSSGSPYEQFF. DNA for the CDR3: TGTGCCAGTAGTATGGGCATTTTTCGGTCTAGCGGGAGTCCGTATGAGCAGTTCTTC.

The CDR3 loop is CATSRDGSHVAKSYNEQFF. DNA of the CDR3: TGTGCCACCAGCAGAGATGGGTCCCACGTAGCGAAGTCCTACAATGAGCAGTTCTTC. The chain is built from TRBV15 and TRBJ2-1; D is perhaps TRBD2 (5 bases). The germline V gene encodes CDR1 LNHNV and CDR2 YYDKDF (reference sequence). V dropped 0 bases and J dropped 1 base, with 19 bases sitting between them. The CDR3 is made up of 19 amino acids.

CDR3 bases: TGTGCCAGCAGTCCCGGGGTAGTCTACGAGCAGTACTTC. Amino acids: CASSPGVVYEQYF. The chain recombines TRBV6-6 with TRBJ2-7; possibly TRBD2 for D (5 bases). The CDR3 sequence is 13 residues long. V dropped 5 bases and J dropped 3 bases, with 11 bases sitting between them. The germline gives CDR1 MNHNY, CDR2 SVGAGI (reference sequence).

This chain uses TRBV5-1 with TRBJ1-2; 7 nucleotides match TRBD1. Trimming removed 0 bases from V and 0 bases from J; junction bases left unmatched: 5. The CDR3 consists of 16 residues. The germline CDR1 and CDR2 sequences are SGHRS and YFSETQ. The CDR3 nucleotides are TGCGCCAGCAGCTTGGTTCCGGACAGGACTAACTATGGCTACACCTTC. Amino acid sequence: CASSLVPDRTNYGYTF.

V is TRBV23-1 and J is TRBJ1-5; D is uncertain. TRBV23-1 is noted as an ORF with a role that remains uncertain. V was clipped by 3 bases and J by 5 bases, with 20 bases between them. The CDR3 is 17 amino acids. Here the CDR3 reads CASSHPPPVRRDQPQHF. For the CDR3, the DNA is TGCGCCAGCAGTCATCCCCCCCCGGTACGACGGGATCAGCCCCAGCATTTT.

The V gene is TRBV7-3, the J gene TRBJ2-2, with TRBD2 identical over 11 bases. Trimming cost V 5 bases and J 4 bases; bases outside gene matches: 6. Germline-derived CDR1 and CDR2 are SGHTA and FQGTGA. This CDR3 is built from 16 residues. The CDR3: CASSPGGTSGTGELFF. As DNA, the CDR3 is TGTGCCAGCAGCCCGGGTGGGACTAGCGGCACCGGGGAGCTGTTTTTT.